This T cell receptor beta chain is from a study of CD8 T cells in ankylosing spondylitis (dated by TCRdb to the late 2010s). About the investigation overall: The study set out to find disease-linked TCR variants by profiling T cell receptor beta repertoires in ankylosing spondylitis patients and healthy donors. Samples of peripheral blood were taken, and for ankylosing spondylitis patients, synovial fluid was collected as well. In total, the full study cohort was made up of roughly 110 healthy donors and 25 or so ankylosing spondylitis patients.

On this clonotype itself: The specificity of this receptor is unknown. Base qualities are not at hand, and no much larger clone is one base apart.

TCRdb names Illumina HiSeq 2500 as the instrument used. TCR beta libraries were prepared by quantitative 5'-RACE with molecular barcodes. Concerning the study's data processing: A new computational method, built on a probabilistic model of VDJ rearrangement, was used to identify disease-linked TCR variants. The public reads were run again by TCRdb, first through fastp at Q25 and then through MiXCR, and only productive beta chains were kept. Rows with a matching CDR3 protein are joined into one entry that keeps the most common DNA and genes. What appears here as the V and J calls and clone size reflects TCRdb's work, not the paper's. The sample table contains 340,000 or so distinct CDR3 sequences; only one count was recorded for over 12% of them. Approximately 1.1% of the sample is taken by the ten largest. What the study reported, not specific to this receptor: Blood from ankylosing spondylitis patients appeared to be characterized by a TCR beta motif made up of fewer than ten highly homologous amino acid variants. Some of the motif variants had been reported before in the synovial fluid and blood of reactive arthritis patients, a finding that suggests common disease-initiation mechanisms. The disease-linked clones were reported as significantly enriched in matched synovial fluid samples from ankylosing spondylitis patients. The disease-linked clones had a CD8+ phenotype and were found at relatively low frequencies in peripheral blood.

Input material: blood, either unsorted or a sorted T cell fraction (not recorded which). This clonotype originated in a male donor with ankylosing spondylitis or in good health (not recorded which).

The encoded CDR3 is CSVGFGEVYEQYF. The DNA sequence is given as TGCAGCGTGGGGTTTGGGGAGGTCTACGAGCAGTACTTC. Recombination linked TRBV29-1 to TRBJ2-7; the D gene is perhaps TRBD2, from 6 matching bases. V loses 6 bases, J loses 3 bases, and the germline ends lie 15 bases apart. The CDR3, from cysteine to phenylalanine, totals 13 residues. Solely the CDR3 DNA is kept, with 39 bases framed from the first base. CDR1 and CDR2 are drawn from the germline V gene: SQVTM, ANQGSEA.